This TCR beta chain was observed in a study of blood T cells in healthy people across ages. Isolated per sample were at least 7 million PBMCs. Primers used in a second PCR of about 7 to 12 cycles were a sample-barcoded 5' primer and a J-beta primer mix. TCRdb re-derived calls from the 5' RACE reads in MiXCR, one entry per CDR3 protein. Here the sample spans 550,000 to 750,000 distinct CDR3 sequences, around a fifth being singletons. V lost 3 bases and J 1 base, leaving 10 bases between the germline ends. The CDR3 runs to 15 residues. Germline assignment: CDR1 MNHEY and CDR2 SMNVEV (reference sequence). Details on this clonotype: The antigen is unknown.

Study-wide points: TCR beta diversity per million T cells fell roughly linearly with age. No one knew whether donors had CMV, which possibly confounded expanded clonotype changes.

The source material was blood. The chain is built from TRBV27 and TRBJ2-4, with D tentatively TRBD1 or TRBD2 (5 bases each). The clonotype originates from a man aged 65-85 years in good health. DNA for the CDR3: TGTGCCAGCAGTTTGGGACGAGGGGCCAAAAACATTCAGTACTTC. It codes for CASSLGRGAKNIQYF.